This record covers a single TCR beta chain. The study sequenced TCR beta in blood CD8+ and CD4+ T cells. cDNA came from approximately 0.5 to 1 ug RNA primed by random hexamers. TCR beta CDR3 was amplified by immunoSEQ multiplex PCR. This amplification extended across 54 Vbeta and 13 Jbeta segments. TCRdb recomputed calls from the immunoSEQ multiplex PCR reads with MiXCR, one row per CDR3 protein. The sample consists of 250,000 to 350,000 distinct CDR3 sequences, about 88% of them appearing once. The sample comes from a study of CD8 T cells in Susac syndrome. The V segment lost 2 bases and the J segment 2 bases; nucleotides outside the gene matches: 11. The germline V gene encodes CDR1 MNHEY and CDR2 SMNVEV (reference sequence). This CDR3 is built from 17 residues.

The chain joins TRBV27 to TRBJ2-7, with 8 bases lining up with TRBD1. This receptor was obtained from a human donor with multiple sclerosis. Sequenced sample: CD8+ T cells from PBMCs. CDR3 residues: CASSLAPGQGGTYEQYF. In DNA, the CDR3 is TGTGCCAGCAGTTTAGCCCCAGGACAGGGAGGAACCTACGAGCAGTACTTC.